This is a list of T cell receptor beta chains from one sample in a study of CD8+ T cells in alopecia areata. Some clones are missing from TCRdb's copy, which holds only in-frame ones; the method was immunoSEQ multiplex PCR. The sample shows 160,000 or so clones, less than 65% of them seen only once. The sequenced sample was CD8+ T cells sorted from blood, obtained at week 0. These receptors all come from a human donor with alopecia areata. The CDR3 runs from the conserved cysteine through the conserved F or W. A D gene is named only where the DNA matches it firmly. Only part of the rows carry a size: once, few, many, or a class if the clone is expanded.

j_call: TRBJ2-7
clone_size: few
d_call: NA
v_call: TRBV12-5
cdr3_nt: TGTGCTAGTGGTCCAGGCGGGGTTGGATACGAGCAGTACTTC
cdr3_aa: CASGPGGVGYEQYF

j_call: TRBJ1-2
clone_size: NA
d_call: NA
v_call: TRBV29-1
cdr3_nt: TGCAGCACCCACAGCGGGGGCTCATATGGCTACACCTTC
cdr3_aa: CSTHSGGSYGYTF

j_call: TRBJ2-2
clone_size: few
d_call: NA
v_call: TRBV11-2
cdr3_nt: TGTGCCAGCAGCTTAGATAGAGACACCGGGGAGCTGTTTTTT
cdr3_aa: CASSLDRDTGELFF

j_call: TRBJ2-3
clone_size: few
d_call: TRBD2
v_call: TRBV11-2
cdr3_nt: TGTGCCAGCAGCTTAACTACGGGGGGGACTTCAGATACGCAGTATTTT
cdr3_aa: CASSLTTGGTSDTQYF

j_call: TRBJ1-2
clone_size: NA
d_call: NA
v_call: TRBV29-1
cdr3_nt: TGCAGCGCCGAGGGAGGGAAGGACTATGGCTACACCTTC
cdr3_aa: CSAEGGKDYGYTF

j_call: TRBJ2-3
clone_size: few
d_call: NA
v_call: TRBV29-1
cdr3_nt: TGCAGCGTTGACTCAACAGGAATCACAGATACGCAGTATTTT
cdr3_aa: CSVDSTGITDTQYF

j_call: TRBJ1-1
clone_size: NA
d_call: NA
v_call: TRBV13
cdr3_nt: TGTGCCAGCAGCCTCCCAACCGCGAACACTGAAGCTTTCTTT
cdr3_aa: CASSLPTANTEAFF

j_call: TRBJ2-7
clone_size: once
d_call: TRBD2
v_call: TRBV4-3
cdr3_nt: TGCGCCAGCAGCCAACAGCTCGGGACTAGCGTCCCCCACGAGCAGTACTTC
cdr3_aa: CASSQQLGTSVPHEQYF

j_call: TRBJ2-2
clone_size: NA
d_call: TRBD2
v_call: TRBV5-6
cdr3_nt: TGTGCCAGCAGCCAAGAACGGCTAGCGGGGCCCGGGGAGCTGTTTTTT
cdr3_aa: CASSQERLAGPGELFF

j_call: TRBJ2-1
clone_size: NA
d_call: TRBD2
v_call: TRBV11-2
cdr3_nt: TGTGCCAGCAGCTCGACTAGCGGGGTATACAATGAGCAGTTCTTC
cdr3_aa: CASSSTSGVYNEQFF

j_call: TRBJ2-7
clone_size: NA
d_call: TRBD1
v_call: TRBV29-1
cdr3_nt: TGCAGCGGAGTGGACAGGGGGGACGAGCAGTACTTC
cdr3_aa: CSGVDRGDEQYF

j_call: TRBJ2-3
clone_size: NA
d_call: TRBD1
v_call: TRBV9
cdr3_nt: TGTGCCAGCAGCTCGGACCGGGACAGGGAAAGCGGGCTACCCACAGATACGCAGTATTTT
cdr3_aa: CASSSDRDRESGLPTDTQYF

j_call: TRBJ1-2
clone_size: NA
d_call: NA
v_call: TRBV7-2
cdr3_nt: TGTGCCAGCAGCTTAGACAGGGATGGCTACACCTTC
cdr3_aa: CASSLDRDGYTF

j_call: TRBJ2-7
clone_size: NA
d_call: NA
v_call: TRBV29-1
cdr3_nt: TGCAGCGTAACAGGGGAGGCAGGGATGGGCGAGCAGTACTTC
cdr3_aa: CSVTGEAGMGEQYF

j_call: TRBJ2-3
clone_size: NA
d_call: TRBD2
v_call: TRBV7-9
cdr3_nt: TGTGCCACCCCGGGGGGGGGCGGTACAGATACGCAGTATTTT
cdr3_aa: CATPGGGGTDTQYF

j_call: TRBJ1-2
clone_size: NA
d_call: TRBD1
v_call: TRBV2
cdr3_nt: TGTGCCAGCAGTGCCAGGGGGCCTGATAGCTATGGCTACACCTTC
cdr3_aa: CASSARGPDSYGYTF

j_call: TRBJ2-7
clone_size: NA
d_call: NA
v_call: TRBV25-1
cdr3_nt: TGTGCCAGCACTGATTCCTACGAGCAGTACTTC
cdr3_aa: CASTDSYEQYF

j_call: TRBJ1-1
clone_size: NA
d_call: NA
v_call: TRBV7-9
cdr3_nt: TGTGCCAGCAGCCGAAACAAGAACACTGAAGCTTTCTTT
cdr3_aa: CASSRNKNTEAFF

j_call: TRBJ1-5
clone_size: NA
d_call: NA
v_call: TRBV23-1
cdr3_nt: TGCGCCAGCAGACCCCGGGAGGGTTTAGGCAATCAGCCCCAGCATTTT
cdr3_aa: CASRPREGLGNQPQHF

j_call: TRBJ2-3
clone_size: NA
d_call: NA
v_call: TRBV4-3
cdr3_nt: TGCGCCAGCAGCCGCCGACAGGCAGATACGCAGTATTTT
cdr3_aa: CASSRRQADTQYF

j_call: TRBJ2-4
clone_size: few
d_call: NA
v_call: TRBV27
cdr3_nt: TGTGCCAGCAGCGGGAGAACAGGAACAAACTACATTCAGTACTTC
cdr3_aa: CASSGRTGTNYIQYF

j_call: TRBJ2-3
clone_size: NA
d_call: NA
v_call: TRBV10-3
cdr3_nt: TGTGCCATCGGGGGCAGCGGGGGCACAGATACGCAGTATTTT
cdr3_aa: CAIGGSGGTDTQYF

j_call: TRBJ1-2
clone_size: once
d_call: NA
v_call: TRBV7-9
cdr3_nt: TGTGCCAGCAGCTTAGCGGCATATGGCTACACCTTC
cdr3_aa: CASSLAAYGYTF

j_call: TRBJ1-6
clone_size: NA
d_call: NA
v_call: TRBV5-1
cdr3_nt: TGCGCCAGCAGCCTAGGGACGTCACAACCCCTCCACTTT
cdr3_aa: CASSLGTSQPLHF

j_call: TRBJ2-3
clone_size: many
d_call: NA
v_call: TRBV6-4
cdr3_nt: TGTGCCAGCAGTGAAAGGGGCACAGATACGCAGTATTTT
cdr3_aa: CASSERGTDTQYF

j_call: TRBJ1-1
clone_size: NA
d_call: NA
v_call: TRBV4-3
cdr3_nt: TGCGCCAGCAGCCAGCTTGTAGGGGGCACTGAAGCTTTCTTT
cdr3_aa: CASSQLVGGTEAFF

j_call: TRBJ2-7
clone_size: NA
d_call: NA
v_call: TRBV5-1
cdr3_nt: TGCGCCAGCAGCCCCGGGTCTACTACGGGCTCCTACGAGCAGTACTTC
cdr3_aa: CASSPGSTTGSYEQYF

j_call: TRBJ2-7
clone_size: NA
d_call: NA
v_call: TRBV30
cdr3_nt: TGTGCCTGGAGTGATACAGGGAAGGACCACGAGCAGTACTTC
cdr3_aa: CAWSDTGKDHEQYF

j_call: TRBJ2-5
clone_size: few
d_call: TRBD1
v_call: TRBV29-1
cdr3_nt: TGCAGCGTTGAGAGGGGGCCAGAGACCCAGTACTTC
cdr3_aa: CSVERGPETQYF

j_call: TRBJ2-3
clone_size: NA
d_call: NA
v_call: TRBV10-2
cdr3_nt: TGCGCCAGCAGTGACCAGCGGGCAGATACGCAGTATTTT
cdr3_aa: CASSDQRADTQYF

j_call: TRBJ1-5
clone_size: NA
d_call: TRBD1
v_call: TRBV5-1
cdr3_nt: TGCGCCAGCAGCTTGTCAACAGGGGGCAATCAGCCCCAGCATTTT
cdr3_aa: CASSLSTGGNQPQHF

j_call: TRBJ1-2
clone_size: NA
d_call: NA
v_call: TRBV29-1
cdr3_nt: TGCAGCGTGTTGGGGGGGCGAAGTGGATATGGCTACACCTTC
cdr3_aa: CSVLGGRSGYGYTF

j_call: TRBJ2-7
clone_size: NA
d_call: TRBD2
v_call: TRBV7-8
cdr3_nt: TGTGCCACTCACGGACTAGCGGGGGACTACGAGCAGTACTTC
cdr3_aa: CATHGLAGDYEQYF

j_call: TRBJ2-7
clone_size: few
d_call: TRBD1
v_call: TRBV10-3
cdr3_nt: TGTGCCATCAGCTCCAGTGGGGACAGTTCCTACGAGCAGTACTTC
cdr3_aa: CAISSSGDSSYEQYF

j_call: TRBJ1-5
clone_size: NA
d_call: NA
v_call: TRBV27
cdr3_nt: TGTGCCAGCAGTTCATCCAGCAATCAGCCCCAGCATTTT
cdr3_aa: CASSSSSNQPQHF

j_call: TRBJ1-1
clone_size: NA
d_call: NA
v_call: TRBV11-2
cdr3_nt: TGTGCCAGCGGGGAGACAGTGAACACTGAAGCTTTCTTT
cdr3_aa: CASGETVNTEAFF

j_call: TRBJ2-3
clone_size: NA
d_call: NA
v_call: TRBV7-8
cdr3_nt: TGTGCCAGCAGCTTAGCGGGGCAACCAGATACGCAGTATTTT
cdr3_aa: CASSLAGQPDTQYF

j_call: TRBJ2-7
clone_size: NA
d_call: NA
v_call: TRBV29-1
cdr3_nt: TGCAGCGTTGAAAAAGGAAGCTCCTACGAGCAGTACTTC
cdr3_aa: CSVEKGSSYEQYF

j_call: TRBJ2-7
clone_size: NA
d_call: NA
v_call: TRBV7-9
cdr3_nt: TGTGCCAGCAGCCGGGACCTCTACGAGCAGTACTTC
cdr3_aa: CASSRDLYEQYF

j_call: TRBJ2-5
clone_size: once
d_call: NA
v_call: TRBV13
cdr3_nt: TGTGCCAGCAGCCCCGTCGGGACAAAAAAAGAGACCCAGTACTTC
cdr3_aa: CASSPVGTKKETQYF

j_call: TRBJ1-1
clone_size: NA
d_call: NA
v_call: TRBV10-3
cdr3_nt: TGTGCCATCAGTGAGTCTAGGGGCGAAGCTTTCTTT
cdr3_aa: CAISESRGEAFF

j_call: TRBJ1-4
clone_size: NA
d_call: TRBD1
v_call: TRBV5-4
cdr3_nt: TGTGCCAGCAGCTGGGGGACAGGGGATGAAAAACTGTTTTTT
cdr3_aa: CASSWGTGDEKLFF

j_call: TRBJ2-7
clone_size: NA
d_call: TRBD1
v_call: TRBV7-9
cdr3_nt: TGTGCCAGCAGCACGCCGGGACAGGGAACCTACGAGCAGTACTTC
cdr3_aa: CASSTPGQGTYEQYF

j_call: TRBJ1-1
clone_size: NA
d_call: NA
v_call: TRBV7-8
cdr3_nt: TGTGCCAGCAGCTTAGCCCCCGGCGGTGGAGTCGGTGCTTTCTTT
cdr3_aa: CASSLAPGGGVGAFF

j_call: TRBJ1-2
clone_size: NA
d_call: NA
v_call: TRBV27
cdr3_nt: TGTGCCAGCAGAATGGACAGCAGCTATGGCTACACCTTC
cdr3_aa: CASRMDSSYGYTF

j_call: TRBJ2-1
clone_size: few
d_call: NA
v_call: TRBV30
cdr3_nt: TGTGCCTGGAGTGTAAAAGGGGATGAGCAGTTCTTC
cdr3_aa: CAWSVKGDEQFF

j_call: TRBJ2-2
clone_size: NA
d_call: NA
v_call: TRBV9
cdr3_nt: TGTGCCAGCAGCGTAGGGACACCCGGGGAGCTGTTTTTT
cdr3_aa: CASSVGTPGELFF

j_call: TRBJ2-7
clone_size: NA
d_call: NA
v_call: TRBV7-2
cdr3_nt: TGTGCCAGCAGCATGTCTTTAGGGTGGGCCTACGAGCAGTACTTC
cdr3_aa: CASSMSLGWAYEQYF

j_call: TRBJ2-7
clone_size: NA
d_call: NA
v_call: TRBV29-1
cdr3_nt: TGCAGCGTTGGAGGGGGGCTTAACAACGAGCAGTACTTC
cdr3_aa: CSVGGGLNNEQYF

j_call: TRBJ2-5
clone_size: few
d_call: TRBD2
v_call: TRBV28
cdr3_nt: TGTGCCAGCACCAAAGGGGAGGGAAGAAAGGAGACCCAGTACTTC
cdr3_aa: CASTKGEGRKETQYF

j_call: TRBJ2-1
clone_size: NA
d_call: NA
v_call: TRBV14
cdr3_nt: TGTGCCAGCAGCCAAGATATAGGGGTCCCGTCGATCTTC
cdr3_aa: CASSQDIGVPSIF

j_call: TRBJ2-1
clone_size: few
d_call: NA
v_call: TRBV29-1
cdr3_nt: TGCAGCGTTGAAACCGGGGAGAGCTACAATGAGCAGTTCTTC
cdr3_aa: CSVETGESYNEQFF

j_call: TRBJ1-2
clone_size: few
d_call: NA
v_call: TRBV13
cdr3_nt: TGTGCCAGCAGCTTAGGGGACAAGAATTATGGCTACACCTTC
cdr3_aa: CASSLGDKNYGYTF

j_call: TRBJ2-1
clone_size: NA
d_call: NA
v_call: TRBV15
cdr3_nt: TGTGCCACCAGCAGCAGGAGCTCCTACAATGAGCAGTTCTTC
cdr3_aa: CATSSRSSYNEQFF

j_call: TRBJ1-1
clone_size: NA
d_call: NA
v_call: TRBV29-1
cdr3_nt: TGCAGCGGTGCGGGGGGGCTGGGAGAAGCTTTCTTT
cdr3_aa: CSGAGGLGEAFF